The entry below gives a single T cell receptor beta chain sequence along with its context. These data originate in a study of blood T cell repertoires in COVID-19. Study information: Nucleic acid was either cDNA or gDNA, and it came from T cells, B-cell-depleted T cells, or PBMCs.

Clones were sequenced by immunoSEQ multiplex PCR, and TCRdb holds only the in-frame ones, with some missing. Of about 270,000 clones in the sample, approximately 90% were seen once. Sequenced material: PBMCs or T cells enriched from blood (not recorded which). The sequence derives from a man aged 35 to 55 who had been exposed to COVID-19.

Here the CDR3 DNA reads TGCGCCAGCAGCTTGGGGATCTCCTGGGAGGGCTACACCTTC. Amino acids: CASSLGISWEGYTF. The chain has TRBV5-1 and TRBJ1-2; D remains ambiguous. Trimming stripped 0 bases from V and 8 bases from J, with 14 bases between. CDR3 length equals 14 residues. The germline gives CDR1 SGHRS, CDR2 YFSETQ.